The 15 T cell receptor beta chains listed next were all sequenced from one sample in a study of T-cell reconstitution after alpha-beta-depleted transplantation in children (dated by TCRdb to about 2016). The library was generated by PCR. The sequencer was an Illumina HiSeq 2500. To normalize quantification of the TCRbeta repertoire, the TCR libraries were built with molecular barcoding that relied on unique molecular identifiers. The raw public data were reprocessed by TCRdb itself: fastp quality trimming at Q25, MiXCR clonotype calling, in-frame beta chains only. For every CDR3 protein sequence, its rows merge into one entry that carries the most common genes and DNA. This sample is represented by some 550,000 distinct CDR3 sequences; 23% of them were singletons. The top ten clones comprise around an eighth of the sample. The treatment or condition label on this specimen signifies: allogeneic hematopoietic cell transplantation with graft depleted of TCRalphabeta T cells and CD19 B cells.

The input for sequencing was PBMCs, mostly from graft donor cells, taken 360 days after TCRalphabeta/CD19-depleted stem cell transplant. The origin of the receptors is a boy younger than two who had a stem cell transplant for acute myeloid leukemia, so the T cells may come from the graft donor.

Regarding this clonotype: This could be a read error, since a much larger clone is one nucleotide away. The V and J genes are TRBV29-1 and TRBJ2-3, with D hard to call. The CDR3 is 13 amino acids. V gave up 4 bases and J gave up 2 bases, with 10 bases separating them. Per germline, CDR1 SQVTM and CDR2 ANQGSEA. The CDR3 sequence: CSVVESNTDTQYF. In DNA, the CDR3 is TGCAGCGTTGTGGAATCTAACACAGATACGCAGTATTTT.

This clonotype was counted ten times or more. This sequence joins TRBV6-2 or TRBV6-3 and TRBJ2-7; the D is unclear. V was shortened by 3 bases and J by 6 bases, with 12 bases between the two germline ends. CDR1 and CDR2 from the germline V gene are MNHEY and SVGEGT. This CDR3 has 13 amino acids. DNA for the CDR3: TGTGCCAGCAGTTATGGGCAGACCGTCGAGCAGTACTTC. This encodes CASSYGQTVEQYF.

V is TRBV21-1 and J is TRBJ2-7; TRBD1, as called in the table, went unchecked against the DNA. TRBV21-1 is listed as a pseudogene. This CDR3 spans 15 amino acids. The CDR3 DNA is TGTGCCAGCAGCCTGCTGGGGGCCAAAACCTACGAGCAGTACTTC. Protein sequence: CASSLLGAKTYEQYF.

At least ten counts were recorded for this clonotype. V usage is TRBV15 and J usage is TRBJ1-5; D may be TRBD1 (5 bases). V was shortened by 5 bases and J by 6 bases, with 17 bases between the two germline ends. Germline CDR1 is LNHNV and CDR2 is YYDKDF (reference sequence). The CDR3 sequence is 15 residues long. In DNA form, the CDR3 reads TGTGCCACCAGCCTAGGGAGGGGTGAGGGTCAGCCCCAGCATTTT. Amino acids: CATSLGRGEGQPQHF.

J is TRBJ2-3 and V is TRBV20-1, with D perhaps TRBD1 (6 bases). The V end lost 6 bases, the J end lost 3 bases, and 16 bases lay between the germline ends. CDR3 length: 14 residues. From germline, CDR1 is DFQATT and CDR2 SNEGSKA (reference sequence). CDR3: CSARLVGGTDTQYF. CDR3 in DNA: TGCAGTGCAAGGCTAGTAGGGGGTACAGATACGCAGTATTTT.

V and J are TRBV6-1 and TRBJ1-1, with 7 bases identical to TRBD1. Germline V gene lookup returns CDR1 MNHNS and CDR2 SASEGT. The J segment lost 3 bases and the V segment lost 7 bases, leaving 5 bases of the junction unmatched. The CDR3 extends over 13 amino acids. The DNA for the CDR3 is TGTGCCAGCAACACAGGGGTATACACTGAAGCTTTCTTT. It yields the protein CASNTGVYTEAFF.

The table lists this clonotype with a few counts. V gene TRBV29-1 combines with J gene TRBJ2-3, with D possibly matching TRBD2 (5 bases). The germline V gene encodes CDR1 SQVTM and CDR2 ANQGSEA. V lost 6 bases and J lost 6, with 10 bases in between. The CDR3 loop spans 11 amino acids. The CDR3: CSVFPGDTQYF. In nucleotides, the CDR3 is TGCAGCGTCTTCCCGGGGGATACGCAGTATTTT.

The chain uses TRBV12-3 or TRBV12-4 and TRBJ2-5; 9 nucleotides line up with TRBD2. The CDR3 spans 15 residues. The trim removed 7 bases at V and 3 bases at J, leaving 9 bases unmatched. CDR3 nucleotide sequence: TGTGCCAGCAACCTTAGCGGGGGCCTCGAAGAGACCCAGTACTTC. Amino acid sequence: CASNLSGGLEETQYF.

This sequence joins TRBV6-2 or TRBV6-3 and TRBJ1-1; D is unresolved. Germline V gene data show CDR1 as MNHEY and CDR2 as SVGEGT. The germline V and J ends were trimmed by 2 bases and 3 bases, with 4 bases remaining between them. There are 12 residues in the CDR3. CDR3 sequence (DNA): TGTGCCAGCAGTTACGACTACACTGAAGCTTTCTTT. This gives the protein CASSYDYTEAFF.

This sequence joins TRBV10-2 and TRBJ2-3; D gene ambiguous. V was trimmed by 8 bases and J by 4 bases, leaving 13 bases between them. CDR1 and CDR2 (germline): WSHSY, SAAADI. The CDR3 loop spans 13 amino acids. The CDR3 coding sequence is TGCGCCAGCTTCCCAACCTTGTCAGATACGCAGTATTTT. This encodes CASFPTLSDTQYF.

V gene TRBV2 combines with J gene TRBJ1-1; 7 bases line up with TRBD1. From germline, CDR1 is SNHLY and CDR2 FYNNEI. The CDR3 is made up of 15 amino acids. V lost 4 bases and J lost 11; bases outside the gene matches: 16. This chain's CDR3 is CASSGDSYYTLGAFF. As DNA, the CDR3 is TGTGCCAGCAGTGGGGACAGCTACTATACCCTGGGGGCTTTCTTT.

This clonotype appeared a few times. The V call is TRBV20-1, the J call TRBJ1-3; D call uncertain. V was cut by 4 bases and J by 0 bases, with 13 bases left in between. This CDR3 contains 15 residues. Germline CDR1 is DFQATT and CDR2 is SNEGSKA (reference sequence). The CDR3 protein is CSAMPPGGSGNTIYF. Here the CDR3 DNA reads TGCAGTGCTATGCCTCCGGGTGGCTCTGGAAACACCATATATTTT.

The chain has TRBV20-1 and TRBJ2-3, with a tentative D call TRBD2 (6 bases). The CDR3 is 13 amino acids. Trimming shortened V by 2 bases and J by 5 bases, and 11 bases separated the two germline ends. Germline V gives CDR1 DFQATT, CDR2 SNEGSKA (reference sequence). The CDR3 DNA is TGCAGTGCTAGAAGGAGGGAAGGAGATACGCAGTATTTT. It codes for CSARRREGDTQYF.

This clonotype was detected ten times or more. The gene calls are TRBV15 and TRBJ2-5, with 10 bases matching TRBD1. The germline V gene has CDR1 LNHNV and CDR2 YYDKDF (reference sequence). This CDR3 has 16 amino acids. The trim removed 1 base at V and 6 bases at J, leaving 8 bases unmatched. The CDR3 DNA is TGTGCCACCAGCAGAGCACGGGACAGGGGACGGCAGACCCAGTACTTC. Protein: CATSRARDRGRQTQYF.

The J gene is TRBJ1-1, the V gene TRBV5-5; 8 bases map to TRBD1. Unmatched junction bases numbered 14, after V lost 3 bases and J lost 7 bases. The CDR3 covers 16 residues. Germline V lookup: CDR1 SGHKS, CDR2 YYEKEE (reference sequence). The CDR3 DNA is TGTGCCAGCAGCTGGGGGGGCTACAGGGGGAACGGTGAAGCTTTCTTT. As protein: CASSWGGYRGNGEAFF.